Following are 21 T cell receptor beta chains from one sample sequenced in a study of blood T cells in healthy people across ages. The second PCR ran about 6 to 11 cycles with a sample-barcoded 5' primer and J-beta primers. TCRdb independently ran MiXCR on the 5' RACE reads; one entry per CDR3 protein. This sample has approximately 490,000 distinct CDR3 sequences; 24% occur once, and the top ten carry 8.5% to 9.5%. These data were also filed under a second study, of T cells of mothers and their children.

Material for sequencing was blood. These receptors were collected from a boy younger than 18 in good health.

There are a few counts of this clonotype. In nucleotides, the CDR3 is TGTGCCAGCAAGTCTATCCCCCCTGGGACAGGGAAAGGCACAGATACGCAGTATTTT. Translating gives CASKSIPPGTGKGTDTQYF. The chain combines TRBV6-2 or TRBV6-3 with TRBJ2-3; TRBD1 agrees at 9 bases. V was pared by 7 bases and J by 1 base, with 18 bases of the junction left unmatched. CDR3 size: 19 residues. The germline V gene encodes CDR1 MNHEY and CDR2 SVGEGT.

The CDR3 DNA reads as TGTGCCGGAGCCCCGGGACAGGGTACAGATACGCAGTATTTT. Translated: CAGAPGQGTDTQYF. V gene TRBV30 combines with J gene TRBJ2-3, with TRBD1 identical over 9 bases. V was pared by 8 bases and J by 3 bases, with 9 bases of the junction left unmatched. The CDR3 contains 14 residues. Germline CDR1 and CDR2: GTSNPN and SVGIG (reference sequence).

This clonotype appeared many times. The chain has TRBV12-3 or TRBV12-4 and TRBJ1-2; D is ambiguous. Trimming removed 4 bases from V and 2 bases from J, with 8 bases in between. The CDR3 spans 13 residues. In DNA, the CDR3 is TGTGCCAGCAGTTACCTGGGGAACTATGGCTACACCTTC. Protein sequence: CASSYLGNYGYTF.

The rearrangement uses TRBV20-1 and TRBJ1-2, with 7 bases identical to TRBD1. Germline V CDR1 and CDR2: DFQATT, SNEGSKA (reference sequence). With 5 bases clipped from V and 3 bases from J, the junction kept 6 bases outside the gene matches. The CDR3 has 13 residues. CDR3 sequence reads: CSARRQGYYGYTF. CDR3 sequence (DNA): TGCAGTGCTCGACGACAGGGATACTATGGCTACACCTTC.

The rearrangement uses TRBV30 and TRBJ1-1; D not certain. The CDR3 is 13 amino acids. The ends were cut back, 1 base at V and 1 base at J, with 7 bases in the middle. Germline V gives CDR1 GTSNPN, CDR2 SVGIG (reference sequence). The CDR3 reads CAWSEQRNTEAFF. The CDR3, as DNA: TGTGCCTGGAGTGAACAGAGGAACACTGAAGCTTTCTTT.

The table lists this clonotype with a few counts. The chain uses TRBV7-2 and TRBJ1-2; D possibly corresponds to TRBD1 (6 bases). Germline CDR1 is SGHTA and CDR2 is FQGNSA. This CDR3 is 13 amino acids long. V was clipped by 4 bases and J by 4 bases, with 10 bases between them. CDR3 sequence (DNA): TGTGCCAGCAGCTGGGGGACAACCTATGGCTACACCTTC. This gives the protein CASSWGTTYGYTF.

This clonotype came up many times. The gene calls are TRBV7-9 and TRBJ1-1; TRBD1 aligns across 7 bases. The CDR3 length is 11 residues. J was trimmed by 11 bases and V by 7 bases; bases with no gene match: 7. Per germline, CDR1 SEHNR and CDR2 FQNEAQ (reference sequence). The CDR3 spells CASKERGRAFF. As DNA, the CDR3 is TGTGCCAGCAAAGAGAGGGGGCGCGCTTTCTTT.

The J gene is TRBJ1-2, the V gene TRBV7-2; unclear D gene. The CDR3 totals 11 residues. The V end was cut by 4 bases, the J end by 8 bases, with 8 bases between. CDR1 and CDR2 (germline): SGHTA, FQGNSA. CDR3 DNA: TGTGCCAGCAGCTCTTCTTGGGGCTACACCTTC. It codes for CASSSSWGYTF.

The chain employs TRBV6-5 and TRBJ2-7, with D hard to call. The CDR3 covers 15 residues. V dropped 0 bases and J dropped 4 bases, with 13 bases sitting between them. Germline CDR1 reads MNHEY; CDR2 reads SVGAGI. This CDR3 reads CASSYSIKLGYEQYF. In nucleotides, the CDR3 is TGTGCCAGCAGTTACTCAATAAAGTTGGGTTACGAGCAGTACTTC.

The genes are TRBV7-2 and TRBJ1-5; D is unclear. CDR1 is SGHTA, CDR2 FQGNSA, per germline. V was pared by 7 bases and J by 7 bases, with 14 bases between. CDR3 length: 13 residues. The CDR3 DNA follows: TGTGCCAGCAACTCGTGGACGGGACAGCCCCAGCATTTT. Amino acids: CASNSWTGQPQHF.

CDR3 DNA: TGTGCCAGCCTCAGGGCGGGGAACTACAATGAGCAGTTCTTC. Amino acids: CASLRAGNYNEQFF. The V and J genes are TRBV13 and TRBJ2-1, with a weak D call TRBD2 (6 bases). Looked up from germline, CDR1 is PRHDT and CDR2 is FYEKMQ (reference sequence). CDR3 size: 14 residues. Trimming shortened V by 8 bases and J by 3 bases, and 14 bases separated the two germline ends. The full variable domain, with the rest looked up from reference TRBV13 and TRBJ2-1, is AAGVIQSPRHLIKEKRETATLKCYPIPRHDTVYWYQQGPGQDPQFLISFYEKMQSDKGSIPDRFSAQQFSDYHSELNMSSLELGDSALYFCASLRAGNYNEQFFGPGTRLTVL.

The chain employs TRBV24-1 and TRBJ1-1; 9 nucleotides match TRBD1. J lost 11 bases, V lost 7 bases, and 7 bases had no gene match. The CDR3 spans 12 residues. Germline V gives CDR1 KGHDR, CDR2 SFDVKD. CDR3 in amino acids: CATRDRGSGAFF. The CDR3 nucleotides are TGTGCCACCAGGGACAGGGGTTCGGGGGCTTTCTTT.

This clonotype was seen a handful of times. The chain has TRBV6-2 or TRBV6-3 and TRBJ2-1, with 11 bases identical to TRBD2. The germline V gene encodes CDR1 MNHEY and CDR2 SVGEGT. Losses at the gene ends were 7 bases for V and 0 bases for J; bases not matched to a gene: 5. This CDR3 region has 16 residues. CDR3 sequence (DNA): TGTGCCAGCAACAAAGGGACTAGCGGCTCCTACAATGAGCAGTTCTTC. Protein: CASNKGTSGSYNEQFF.

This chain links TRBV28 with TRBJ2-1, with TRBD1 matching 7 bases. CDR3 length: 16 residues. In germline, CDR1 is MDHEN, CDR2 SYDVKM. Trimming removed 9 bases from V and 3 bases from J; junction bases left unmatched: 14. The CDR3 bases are TGTGCCAGTCGCCCCATCCTAGACAGGGACTACAATGAGCAGTTCTTC. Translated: CASRPILDRDYNEQFF.

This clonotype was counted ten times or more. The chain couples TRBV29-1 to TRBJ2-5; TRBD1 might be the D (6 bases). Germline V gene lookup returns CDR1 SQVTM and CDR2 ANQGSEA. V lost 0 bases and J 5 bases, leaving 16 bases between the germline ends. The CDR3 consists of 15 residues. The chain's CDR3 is CSVEDGGGTRETQYF. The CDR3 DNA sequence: TGCAGCGTTGAAGATGGGGGCGGTACGAGGGAGACCCAGTACTTC.

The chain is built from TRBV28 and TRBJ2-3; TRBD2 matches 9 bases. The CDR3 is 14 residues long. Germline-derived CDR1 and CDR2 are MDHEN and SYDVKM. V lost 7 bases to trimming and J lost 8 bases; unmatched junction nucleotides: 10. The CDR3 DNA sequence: TGTGCCAGCAAAGTCGCGGGAGGGCCTGGTACGCAGTATTTT. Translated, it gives CASKVAGGPGTQYF.

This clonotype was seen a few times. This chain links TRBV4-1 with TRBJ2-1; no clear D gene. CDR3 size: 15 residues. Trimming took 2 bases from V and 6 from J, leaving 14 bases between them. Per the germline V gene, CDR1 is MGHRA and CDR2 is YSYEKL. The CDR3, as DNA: TGCGCCAGCAGCCAAAATCAGATTGGAGTCAATGAGCAGTTCTTC. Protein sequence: CASSQNQIGVNEQFF.

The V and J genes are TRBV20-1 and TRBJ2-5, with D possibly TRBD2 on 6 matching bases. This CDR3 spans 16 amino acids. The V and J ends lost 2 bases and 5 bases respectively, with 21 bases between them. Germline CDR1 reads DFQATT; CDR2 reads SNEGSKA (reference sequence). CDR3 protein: CSARRPALAPKETQYF. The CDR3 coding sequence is TGCAGTGCTAGAAGGCCCGCGCTAGCGCCTAAGGAGACCCAGTACTTC.

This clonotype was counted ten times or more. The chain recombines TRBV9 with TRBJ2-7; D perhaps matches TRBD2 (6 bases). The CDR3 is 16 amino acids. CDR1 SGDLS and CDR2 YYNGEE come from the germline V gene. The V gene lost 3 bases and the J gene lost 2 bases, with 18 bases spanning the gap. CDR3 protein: CASSEDTEGITYEQYF. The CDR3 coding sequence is TGTGCCAGCAGCGAGGACACGGAGGGCATAACCTACGAGCAGTACTTC.

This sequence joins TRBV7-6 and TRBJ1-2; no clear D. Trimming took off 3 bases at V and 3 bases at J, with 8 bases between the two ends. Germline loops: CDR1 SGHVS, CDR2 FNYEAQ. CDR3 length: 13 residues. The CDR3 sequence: CASSFIGHYGYTF. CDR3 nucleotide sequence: TGTGCCAGCAGCTTTATTGGGCACTATGGCTACACCTTC.

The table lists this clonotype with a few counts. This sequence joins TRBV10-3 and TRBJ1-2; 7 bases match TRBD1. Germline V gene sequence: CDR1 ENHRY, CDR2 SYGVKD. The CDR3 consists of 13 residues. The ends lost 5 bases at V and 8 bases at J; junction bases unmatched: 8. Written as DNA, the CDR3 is TGTGCCATCAGTCTAACAGGGGATGGAGGCTACACCTTC. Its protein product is CAISLTGDGGYTF.